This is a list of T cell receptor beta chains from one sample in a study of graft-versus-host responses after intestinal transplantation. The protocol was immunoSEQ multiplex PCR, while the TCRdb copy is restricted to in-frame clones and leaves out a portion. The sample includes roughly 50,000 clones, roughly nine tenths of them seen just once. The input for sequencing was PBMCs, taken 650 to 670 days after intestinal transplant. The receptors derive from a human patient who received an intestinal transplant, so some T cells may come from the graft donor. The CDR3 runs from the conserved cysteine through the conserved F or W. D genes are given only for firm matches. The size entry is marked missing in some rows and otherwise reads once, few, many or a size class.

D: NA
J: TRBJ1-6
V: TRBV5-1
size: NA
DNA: TGCGCCAGCAGCTTGGGACAGAGTAATTCACCCCTCCACTTT
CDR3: CASSLGQSNSPLHF

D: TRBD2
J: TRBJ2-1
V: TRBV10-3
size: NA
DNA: TGTGCCATCAGTGAGTCTGCGCGGGGGGGCAACAATGAGCAGTTCTTC
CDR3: CAISESARGGNNEQFF

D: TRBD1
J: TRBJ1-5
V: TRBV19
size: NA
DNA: TGTGCCAGTAGGACAGGGGCTCAGCCCCAGCATTTT
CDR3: CASRTGAQPQHF

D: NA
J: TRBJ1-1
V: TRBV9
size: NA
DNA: TGTGCCAGCAGCCTGGGGGGACTCACTGAAGCTTTCTTT
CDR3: CASSLGGLTEAFF

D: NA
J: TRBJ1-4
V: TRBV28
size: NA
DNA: TGTGCCAGCAGACGGACAGTTAATGAAAAACTGTTTTTT
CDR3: CASRRTVNEKLFF

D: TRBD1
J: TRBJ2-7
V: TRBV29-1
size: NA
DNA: TGCAGCGTTGATTACCGAGGGACAGGGGATCCCTACGAGCAGTACTTC
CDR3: CSVDYRGTGDPYEQYF

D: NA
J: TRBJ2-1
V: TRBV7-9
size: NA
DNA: TGTGCCAGCAGCTTAGGGAGTGAGCAGTTCTTC
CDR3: CASSLGSEQFF

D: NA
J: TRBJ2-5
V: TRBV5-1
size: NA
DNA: TGCGCCAGCAGCTTGAATCCGGGTTCGGAGACCCAGTACTTC
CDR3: CASSLNPGSETQYF

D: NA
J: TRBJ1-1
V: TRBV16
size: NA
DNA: TGTGCCAGCAGCCAAGGAAAGGTTGGCGGAGGTGAAGCTTTCTTT
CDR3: CASSQGKVGGGEAFF

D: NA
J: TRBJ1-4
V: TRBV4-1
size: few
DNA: TGCGCCAGCAGCCACGGGAAACTGTTTTTT
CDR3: CASSHGKLFF

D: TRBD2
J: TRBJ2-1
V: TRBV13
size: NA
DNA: TGTGCCAGCAGCTTAGGAGCGGGGGGGCCCCACTACAATGAGCAGTTCTTC
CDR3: CASSLGAGGPHYNEQFF

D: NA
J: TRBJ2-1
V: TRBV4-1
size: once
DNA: TGCGCCAGCAGCCAAGATAGGGCTGAGCAGTTCTTC
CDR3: CASSQDRAEQFF

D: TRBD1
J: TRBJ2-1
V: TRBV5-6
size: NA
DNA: TGTGCCAGCAGCTTCGTGACAGGGGTTGGGGGGAATGAGCAGTTCTTC
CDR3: CASSFVTGVGGNEQFF

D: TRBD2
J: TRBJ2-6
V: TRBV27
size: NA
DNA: TGTGCCAGCAGTTTGGGGGGGTATGGGGCCAACGTCCTGACTTTC
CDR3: CASSLGGYGANVLTF

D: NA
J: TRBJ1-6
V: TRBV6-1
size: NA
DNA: TGTGCCAGCAGCCGACAGGATGTTTATTCACCCCTCCACTTT
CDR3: CASSRQDVYSPLHF

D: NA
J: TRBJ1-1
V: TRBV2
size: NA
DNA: TGTGCCAGCAAGGAGGGAAGGAACACTGAAGCTTTCTTT
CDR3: CASKEGRNTEAFF

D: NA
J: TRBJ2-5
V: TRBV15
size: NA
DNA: TGTGCCACCAGCACCCCTCAAGAGACCCAGTACTTC
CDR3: CATSTPQETQYF

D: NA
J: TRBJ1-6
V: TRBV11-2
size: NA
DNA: TGTGCCAGCAGCTTTTTGACGCCTAGTTCACCCCTCCACTTT
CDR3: CASSFLTPSSPLHF

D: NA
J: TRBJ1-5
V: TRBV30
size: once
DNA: TGTGCCTGGAGAAGCCAGGTAGGGCAGCCCCAGCATTTT
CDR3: CAWRSQVGQPQHF

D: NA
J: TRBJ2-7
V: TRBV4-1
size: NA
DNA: TGCGCCAGCAGCCCCGGGGTTAGCGAGGGGGTCGGAGGCGAGCAGTACTTC
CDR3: CASSPGVSEGVGGEQYF

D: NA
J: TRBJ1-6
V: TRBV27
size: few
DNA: TGTGCCAGCAGCCAGGGCTCCTATAATTCACCCCTCCACTTT
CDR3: CASSQGSYNSPLHF

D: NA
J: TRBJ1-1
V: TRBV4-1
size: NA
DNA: TGCGCCAGCAGCCCCTTCCCCGTTTCGGGCACTGAAGCTTTCTTT
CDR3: CASSPFPVSGTEAFF

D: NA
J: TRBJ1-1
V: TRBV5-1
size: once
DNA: TGCGCCAGCAATTATAGGGGAGGAACAACTGAAGCTTTCTTT
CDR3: CASNYRGGTTEAFF

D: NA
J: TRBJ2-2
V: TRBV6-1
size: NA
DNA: TGTGCCAGCAGTGAACGGAGATTCGGGGAGCTGTTTTTT
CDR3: CASSERRFGELFF